The following is a T cell receptor (beta chain) sequence with its context. Its specificity is unknown. This sample stems from a study of T cell responses to AZD1222 COVID-19 vaccine. Clones were read by immunoSEQ multiplex PCR, and TCRdb kept only the in-frame ones, dropping some. The sample holds more than 110,000 clones, 80% to 90% seen once. V dropped 6 bases and J dropped 2 bases, with 11 bases sitting between them. The CDR3 contains 14 residues. The germline V gene encodes CDR1 LNHDA and CDR2 SQIVND (reference sequence). Regarding the study as a whole: Seropositive at baseline were only a handful of AZD1222 recipients. Rises in breadth and depth of Spike-specific TCRs came after two AZD1222 doses. CD4 TCRs linked to vaccination spanned spike, dominating at 160-218 and 743-854.

The TCR comes from an adult in good health. Sequencing used peripheral blood, obtained on day 0 of AZD1222 vaccination. V and J are TRBV19 and TRBJ1-3; D perhaps matches TRBD1 (6 bases). The CDR3 region is CASRKDRAGNTIYF. The CDR3 region has the DNA TGTGCCAGTAGAAAGGACAGAGCTGGAAACACCATATATTTT.